The source of this T cell receptor (beta chain) is a study of OX40 agonist ivuxolimab in advanced cancers. The study's findings and limits: Still undetermined is the antigen specificity of the expanded peripheral T cells.

The table came from immunoSEQ multiplex PCR; TCRdb's copy has only in-frame clones and leaves some out. The sample shows just over 60,000 clones, roughly nine tenths of them seen only once. In the case of this clone: The antigen is unknown.

Blood draws occurred at baseline, cycle 4 day 1, and cycle 7 day 1. Deletions cut 2 bases from V and 2 bases from J, with 13 bases between. The germline V gene has CDR1 MGHRA and CDR2 YSYEKL. The CDR3 totals 16 residues. This receptor was obtained from an adult with an advanced solid tumor such as melanoma, head and neck, liver or kidney cancer. The sequences come from CD4+ or CD8+ T cells sorted from blood, collected in a trial of the OX40 agonist ivuxolimab. This rearrangement joins TRBV4-1 to TRBJ1-3; D remains ambiguous. CDR3 sequence (DNA): TGCGCCAGCAGCCAAAGGTATCAGAGGACTGGAAACACCATATATTTT. It specifies CASSQRYQRTGNTIYF.